What follows are 17 T cell receptor beta chains derived from one specimen sequenced in a study of CD8 T cells in Susac syndrome. Reverse transcription of roughly 0.5 to 1 ug RNA used random hexamers. In TCRdb, the immunoSEQ multiplex PCR reads were re-called with MiXCR into one record per CDR3 protein. The table lists some 150,000 distinct CDR3 sequences, roughly 95% of them singletons. The sequenced sample consisted of CD8+ T cells from PBMCs. The receptors were sampled from a human donor with multiple sclerosis.

The chain is built from TRBV6-1 and TRBJ2-6; tentatively, D is TRBD2 (6 bases). Trimming stripped 4 bases from V and 0 bases from J, with 13 bases between. Looked up from germline, CDR1 is MNHNS and CDR2 is SASEGT. The CDR3 is made up of 17 amino acids. DNA of the CDR3: TGTGCCAGCAGTGGGGGGACTGCTATCTCTGGGGCCAACGTCCTGACTTTC. Residues: CASSGGTAISGANVLTF.

The chain has TRBV30 and TRBJ1-2, with TRBD1 identical over 7 bases. Germline V lookup: CDR1 GTSNPN, CDR2 SVGIG (reference sequence). The CDR3 spans 13 residues. J was trimmed by 5 bases and V by 4 bases; bases with no gene match: 7. The CDR3 region has the DNA TGTGCCTGGAACCTAGGACAGGCTTATGGCTACACCTTC. Residues: CAWNLGQAYGYTF.

The chain is built from TRBV29-1 and TRBJ1-2; D is unclear. The CDR3 extends over 12 amino acids. From germline, CDR1 is SQVTM and CDR2 ANQGSEA. The V end lost 4 bases, the J end lost 7 bases, and 13 bases lay between the germline ends. The CDR3 here is CSVGGLNVGYTF. The CDR3 region has the DNA TGCAGCGTTGGAGGGTTAAATGTTGGCTACACCTTC.

The rearrangement links TRBV25-1 to TRBJ1-2; TRBD1 aligns across 7 bases. Germline V gives CDR1 MGHDK, CDR2 SYGVNS. The CDR3 covers 13 residues. Losses at the gene ends were 8 bases for V and 6 bases for J; bases not matched to a gene: 9. CDR3 residues: CASSQTGSNGYTF. For the CDR3, the DNA is TGTGCCAGCTCCCAGACAGGGTCGAATGGCTACACCTTC.

The rearrangement links TRBV27 to TRBJ1-3; D is possibly TRBD1 (5 bases). Germline V gene data show CDR1 as MNHEY and CDR2 as SMNVEV (reference sequence). Deletions cut 2 bases from V and 0 bases from J, with 8 bases between. The CDR3 is made up of 15 amino acids. CDR3 protein: CASSLGAFSGNTIYF. DNA of the CDR3: TGTGCCAGCAGTTTAGGGGCCTTCTCTGGAAACACCATATATTTT.

The rearrangement links TRBV2 to TRBJ2-7; D gene ambiguous. Germline CDR1 reads SNHLY; CDR2 reads FYNNEI. V was shortened by 7 bases and J by 3 bases, with 10 bases between the two germline ends. The CDR3 is made up of 12 amino acids. The CDR3 is CASNPSGYEQYF. The CDR3 coding sequence is TGTGCCAGCAATCCCTCAGGCTACGAGCAGTACTTC.

This clonotype appeared once. The chain joins TRBV18 to TRBJ2-1, with D unresolved. The CDR3 extends over 16 amino acids. V lost 3 bases, J lost 5 bases, and 17 bases lay in between. The germline V gene has CDR1 KGHSH and CDR2 LQKENI. The CDR3 loop is CASSPYSDGPDNEQFF. In DNA, the CDR3 is TGTGCCAGCTCACCTTACTCGGATGGGCCCGACAATGAGCAGTTCTTC.

The chain combines TRBV13 with TRBJ2-1, with D unclear. There are 12 residues in the CDR3. Trimming removed 2 bases at V and 10 bases at J, with 9 bases between. Germline CDR1 reads PRHDT; CDR2 reads FYEKMQ (reference sequence). The CDR3 bases are TGTGCCAGCAGCTTAAAGGCGATGGAGCAGTTCTTC. This codes for CASSLKAMEQFF. Variable domain in full (rest from reference TRBV13 and TRBJ2-1): AAGVIQSPRHLIKEKRETATLKCYPIPRHDTVYWYQQGPGQDPQFLISFYEKMQSDKGSIPDRFSAQQFSDYHSELNMSSLELGDSALYFCASSLKAMEQFFGPGTRLTVL.

The chain couples TRBV30 to TRBJ2-1; 14 bases match TRBD2. CDR1 GTSNPN and CDR2 SVGIG come from the germline V gene (reference sequence). The CDR3 runs to 17 residues. With 5 bases clipped from V and 6 bases from J, the junction kept 12 bases outside the gene matches. Written as DNA, the CDR3 is TGTGCCTGGGTGGGGACTAGCGGGGGCCTCCTCTTCAATGAGCAGTTCTTC. Its translation: CAWVGTSGGLLFNEQFF.

The chain employs TRBV20-1 and TRBJ2-7; D gene ambiguous. Trimming shortened V by 0 bases and J by 2 bases, and 8 bases separated the two germline ends. This CDR3 spans 13 amino acids. Germline CDR1 and CDR2: DFQATT and SNEGSKA (reference sequence). CDR3 in amino acids: CSAREGSPYEQYF. CDR3 DNA: TGCAGTGCTAGAGAGGGATCCCCCTACGAGCAGTACTTC.

This clonotype has a single count. The CDR3 region has the DNA TGCAGTGCTCCATGGACAGGCGACAATGAGCAGTTCTTC. This codes for CSAPWTGDNEQFF. The chain is built from TRBV20-1 and TRBJ2-1; TRBD1 matches 7 bases. This CDR3 is 13 amino acids long. The ends lost 5 bases at V and 5 bases at J; junction bases unmatched: 6. The germline gives CDR1 DFQATT, CDR2 SNEGSKA (reference sequence).

The chain uses TRBV2 and TRBJ2-5; D call uncertain. V was cut by 6 bases and J by 5 bases, with 19 bases left in between. CDR3 length: 15 amino acids. CDR1 and CDR2 (germline): SNHLY, FYNNEI. CDR3 coding DNA: TGTGCCAGCAGCCCCTACGGCAGCCTAGGGGAGACCCAGTACTTC. Protein sequence: CASSPYGSLGETQYF. The complete variable domain, with remaining parts taken from reference TRBV2 and TRBJ2-5, reads EPEVTQTPSHQVTQMGQEVILRCVPISNHLYFYWYRQILGQKVEFLVSFYNNEISEKSEIFDDQFSVERPDGSNFTLKIRSTKLEDSAMYFCASSPYGSLGETQYFGPGTRLLVL.

This rearrangement joins TRBV20-1 to TRBJ2-3; TRBD1 aligns across 10 bases. V lost 5 bases and J lost 6; bases outside the gene matches: 11. This CDR3 is 15 amino acids long. Germline lookup yields CDR1 DFQATT and CDR2 SNEGSKA (reference sequence). CDR3 loop: CSAPWTGGRADTQYF. CDR3 DNA: TGCAGTGCTCCCTGGACAGGGGGAAGGGCGGATACGCAGTATTTT.

The chain couples TRBV29-1 to TRBJ1-2; the D is unclear. Between the trimmed V and J ends, which lost 3 bases and 8 bases, there was a span of 16 bases. From germline, CDR1 is SQVTM and CDR2 ANQGSEA. The CDR3 consists of 13 residues. The CDR3 reads CSVEDLPWAGYTF. DNA of the CDR3: TGCAGCGTTGAGGACCTCCCTTGGGCCGGCTACACCTTC.

V and J are TRBV19 and TRBJ1-5, with TRBD1 matching over 7 bases. The CDR3 is 14 amino acids. Unmatched junction bases numbered 6, after V lost 3 bases and J lost 7 bases. Germline values: CDR1 LNHDA, CDR2 SQIVND (reference sequence). The CDR3 spells CASSIGQAAQPQHF. The CDR3 DNA follows: TGTGCCAGTAGTATCGGACAGGCTGCCCAGCCCCAGCATTTT. The full variable domain, completed using reference TRBV19 and TRBJ1-5, is DGGITQSPKYLFRKEGQNVTLSCEQNLNHDAMYWYRQDPGQGLRLIYYSQIVNDFQKGDIAEGYSVSREKKESFPLTVTSAQKNPTAFYLCASSIGQAAQPQHFGDGTRLSIL.

The chain recombines TRBV15 with TRBJ1-5; D perhaps matches TRBD1 (5 bases). V shed 0 bases and J shed 6 bases, with 21 bases lying between them. Germline CDR1 is LNHNV and CDR2 is YYDKDF (reference sequence). This CDR3 is 18 amino acids long. The CDR3 bases are TGTGCCACCAGCAGAGATCGGCGGAGGGGCCCAGTAGGTCAGCCCCAGCATTTT. Translating it yields CATSRDRRRGPVGQPQHF.

This clonotype was picked up many times. This chain connects TRBV12-3 or TRBV12-4 to TRBJ1-1; D might be TRBD1 (5 bases). V was cut by 6 bases and J by 0 bases, with 8 bases left in between. The CDR3 contains 13 residues. CDR3 amino acids: CASSLGVNTEAFF. The CDR3 bases are TGTGCCAGCAGCTTGGGGGTGAACACTGAAGCTTTCTTT.